Listed here are 29 T cell receptor beta chains from one sample, sequenced in a study of blood T cell repertoires in COVID-19. TCRdb keeps only in-frame clones here, not all; method: immunoSEQ multiplex PCR. The sample contains around 210,000 clones, 75% to 85% of which appear only once. The specimen sequenced was peripheral blood. Receptors were obtained from a human donor in a cohort sampled during active COVID-19.

The V gene is TRBV7-9, the J gene TRBJ1-2; 7 bases line up with TRBD1. The germline CDR1 and CDR2 sequences are SEHNR and FQNEAQ (reference sequence). The CDR3 runs 13 residues. Trimming took 2 bases from V and 3 from J; bases not matched to a gene: 0. The DNA of the CDR3 is TGTGCCAGCAGCTTAACAGGGGACTATGGCTACACCTTC. Its protein is CASSLTGDYGYTF.

The chain combines TRBV7-9 with TRBJ2-7; no firm D call. CDR1 and CDR2 from the germline V gene are SEHNR and FQNEAQ (reference sequence). The V end lost 4 bases, the J end lost 2 bases, and 6 bases lay between the germline ends. The CDR3 is made up of 12 amino acids. The CDR3 nucleotides are TGTGCCAGCAGCTCGCCGGCCTACGAGCAGTACTTC. This encodes CASSSPAYEQYF.

V gene TRBV30 combines with J gene TRBJ1-2; tentative D call: TRBD1 (5 bases). The CDR3 consists of 13 residues. Trimming pared 5 bases from V and 7 bases from J, leaving 17 bases between. Germline V gene lookup returns CDR1 GTSNPN and CDR2 SVGIG (reference sequence). The CDR3 bases are TGTGCCTGGGACAGCTTAGTTCGACGTGGCTACACCTTC. Translation gives CAWDSLVRRGYTF.

J is TRBJ2-7 and V is TRBV5-1, with D tentatively TRBD1 (6 bases). Germline lookup yields CDR1 SGHRS and CDR2 YFSETQ. V was cut by 0 bases and J by 6 bases, with 13 bases left in between. The CDR3 is 14 residues long. The CDR3 spells CASSLAAGAGEQYF. The CDR3 DNA follows: TGCGCCAGCAGCTTGGCCGCAGGGGCGGGCGAGCAGTACTTC. Together with reference TRBV5-1 and TRBJ2-7, the CDR3 gives the full variable domain: KAGVTQTPRYLIKTRGQQVTLSCSPISGHRSVSWYQQTPGQGLQFLFEYFSETQRNKGNFPGRFSGRQFSNSRSEMNVSTLELGDSALYLCASSLAAGAGEQYFGPGTRLTVT.

The rearrangement links TRBV5-4 to TRBJ2-1, with D maybe TRBD2 (5 bases). The CDR3 is 16 amino acids. From germline, CDR1 is SGHNT and CDR2 YYREEE (reference sequence). V lost 8 bases and J lost 0, with 18 bases in between. CDR3 nucleotides: TGTGCCAGTCAACCAAGCGGTTACAGCTCCTACAATGAGCAGTTCTTC. This codes for CASQPSGYSSYNEQFF.

J is TRBJ1-1 and V is TRBV4-2; 7 positions match TRBD1. V was clipped by 5 bases and J by 3 bases; unmatched bases: 9. Per the germline V gene, CDR1 is LGHNA and CDR2 is YNFKEQ. This CDR3 is 15 amino acids long. CDR3 nucleotide sequence: TGTGCCAGCAGCAACGAAGGGACAGTCGACACTGAAGCTTTCTTT. It yields the protein CASSNEGTVDTEAFF.

This clone came up once. This chain's CDR3 is CASGRTGVGETQYF. The CDR3 region has the DNA TGTGCCAGCGGAAGGACAGGGGTTGGGGAGACCCAGTACTTC. J is TRBJ2-5 and V is TRBV21-1; TRBD1 is the table's D call, not checked against the DNA. TRBV21-1 is shown as a pseudogene. The CDR3 spans 14 residues.

This sequence joins TRBV7-2 and TRBJ1-5; D not resolved. V shed 2 bases and J shed 4 bases, with 12 bases lying between them. Germline lookup yields CDR1 SGHTA and CDR2 FQGNSA. This CDR3 has 15 amino acids. CDR3 bases: TGTGCCAGCAGCTTAAGTGGGTGGGAGAATCAGCCCCAGCATTTT. Translated, it gives CASSLSGWENQPQHF.

This clone was counted only a few times. This chain links TRBV23-1 with TRBJ1-5; D not resolved. Being an ORF, TRBV23-1 has a function that is uncertain. V lost 8 bases, J lost 0 bases, and 17 bases lay in between. This CDR3 has 16 residues. DNA for the CDR3: TGCGCCAGCCGCCGCGATGGACTCTTTAGCAATCAGCCCCAGCATTTT. It yields the protein CASRRDGLFSNQPQHF.

This clone came up a few times. V usage is TRBV2 and J usage is TRBJ1-3; D remains unclear. The CDR3 covers 14 residues. V lost 3 bases and J 0 bases, leaving 6 bases between the germline ends. Germline V gene sequence: CDR1 SNHLY, CDR2 FYNNEI. Written as DNA, the CDR3 is TGTGCCAGCAGTGACGGTAGCTCTGGAAACACCATATATTTT. It codes for CASSDGSSGNTIYF.

This chain uses TRBV5-1 with TRBJ2-7, with D possibly TRBD2 on 5 matching bases. Germline V gives CDR1 SGHRS, CDR2 YFSETQ. The CDR3 is 15 residues long. Trimming left V 4 bases short and J 0 bases short, with 14 bases between. The chain's CDR3 is CASSPISATSYEQYF. The CDR3, as DNA: TGCGCCAGCAGCCCCATTAGCGCAACCTCCTACGAGCAGTACTTC.

The V gene is TRBV7-7, the J gene TRBJ2-5, with 7 bases matching TRBD2. The V and J ends lost 3 bases and 2 bases, in that order; junction bases with no gene match: 12. The CDR3 is 17 residues long. The germline gives CDR1 SSHAT, CDR2 FNYEAQ (reference sequence). The CDR3 here is CASSFPGRGEGQETQYF. The CDR3, as DNA: TGTGCCAGCAGCTTTCCAGGGAGGGGAGAAGGGCAAGAGACCCAGTACTTC. Looking up the rest from reference TRBV7-7 and TRBJ2-5 gives the full variable domain: GAGVSQSPRYKVTKRGQDVTLRCDPISSHATLYWYQQALGQGPEFLTYFNYEAQPDKSGLPSDRFSAERPEGSISTLTIQRTEQRDSAMYRCASSFPGRGEGQETQYFGPGTRLLVL.

The rearrangement links TRBV5-1 to TRBJ2-1, with 9 positions matching TRBD1. J lost 6 bases, V lost 3 bases, and 4 bases had no gene match. CDR1 is SGHRS, CDR2 YFSETQ, per germline. The CDR3 is 14 residues long. This chain's CDR3 is CASSSGTGRNEQFF. In DNA form, the CDR3 reads TGCGCCAGCAGCTCCGGGACAGGGCGCAATGAGCAGTTCTTC.

The rearrangement links TRBV7-9 to TRBJ2-1; 8 bases map to TRBD1. V gave up 7 bases and J gave up 4 bases; unmatched junction bases: 6. The CDR3 consists of 14 residues. Germline V gene data show CDR1 as SEHNR and CDR2 as FQNEAQ (reference sequence). CDR3 loop: CASTTDREYNEQFF. CDR3 DNA: TGTGCCAGCACCACGGACAGGGAGTACAATGAGCAGTTCTTC.

The chain couples TRBV20-1 to TRBJ1-4; D is perhaps TRBD1 (5 bases). This CDR3 is 16 amino acids long. V lost 3 bases and J lost 2, with 16 bases in between. CDR1 and CDR2 from the germline V gene are DFQATT and SNEGSKA (reference sequence). The CDR3 spells CSASSGGIRTNEKLFF. The DNA of the CDR3 is TGCAGTGCTAGTTCGGGGGGTATTAGGACTAATGAAAAACTGTTTTTT.

This chain uses TRBV12-5 with TRBJ2-1, with D maybe TRBD2 (5 bases). The CDR3 runs 13 residues. V lost 7 bases and J lost 6, with 13 bases in between. CDR1 LGHNT and CDR2 FRNRAP come from the germline V gene. The CDR3 sequence: CASATGISNEQFF. CDR3 bases: TGTGCTAGTGCGACCGGGATTTCCAATGAGCAGTTCTTC.

The rearrangement uses TRBV19 and TRBJ1-4; tentative D call: TRBD1 (6 bases). The CDR3 covers 15 residues. V lost 4 bases, J lost 0 bases, and 9 bases lay in between. Germline CDR1 LNHDA, CDR2 SQIVND (reference sequence). Written as DNA, the CDR3 is TGTGCCAGTAGTACGGACAGTCCAACTAATGAAAAACTGTTTTTT. Translation gives CASSTDSPTNEKLFF.

The genes are TRBV28 and TRBJ2-5; D is possibly TRBD2 (6 bases). The CDR3 extends over 16 amino acids. Trimming removed 8 bases at V and 9 bases at J, with 28 bases between. Per germline, CDR1 MDHEN and CDR2 SYDVKM. CDR3 DNA sequence: TGTGCCAGCGCAACTCGCAGGCTAGCGTCGCCCAAGGCCCAGTACTTC. Its translation: CASATRRLASPKAQYF.

The gene calls are TRBV24-1 and TRBJ1-1, with D perhaps TRBD1 (6 bases). The CDR3 runs to 16 residues. Trimming left V 8 bases short and J 4 bases short, with 22 bases between. Germline CDR1 reads KGHDR; CDR2 reads SFDVKD. This chain's CDR3 is CATTSNREYVGTEAFF. In DNA, the CDR3 is TGTGCCACCACGAGTAACAGGGAATACGTCGGCACTGAAGCTTTCTTT.

The chain links TRBV5-6 to TRBJ1-6, with 8 bases that match TRBD1. V lost 3 bases to trimming and J lost 10 bases; unmatched junction nucleotides: 3. CDR3 length: 13 amino acids. Germline V gene lookup returns CDR1 SGHDT and CDR2 YYEEEE. CDR3 loop: CASSSTGVSPLHF. The CDR3 DNA follows: TGTGCCAGCAGCTCGACAGGGGTATCACCCCTCCACTTT.

V gene TRBV12-1 combines with J gene TRBJ2-2; the table calls TRBD2, which could not be checked here. TRBV12-1 is a listed pseudogene. CDR3 length equals 12 residues. CDR3 in amino acids: CASSFSFFQLFF. The CDR3 DNA reads as TGTGCCAGCAGCTTTTCCTTTTTTCAGCTGTTTTTT.

The gene calls are TRBV2 and TRBJ1-6; 7 bases match TRBD1. V dropped 6 bases and J dropped 7; count of bases not matched to a gene: 12. The CDR3 extends over 16 amino acids. Germline assignment: CDR1 SNHLY and CDR2 FYNNEI. The CDR3 DNA reads as TGTGCCAGCAGATCCACGGGGACAGCTCACAATTCACCCCTCCACTTT. It is translated as CASRSTGTAHNSPLHF.

This clone has a single count. V gene TRBV25-1 combines with J gene TRBJ2-5, with D possibly being TRBD2 (7 bases). Germline V lookup: CDR1 MGHDK, CDR2 SYGVNS. Trimming took off 8 bases at V and 6 bases at J, with 16 bases between the two ends. CDR3 size: 13 residues. DNA of the CDR3: TGTGCCAGCGTCAAAGGGGGGGCGAAGACCCAGTACTTC. Protein sequence: CASVKGGAKTQYF.

The chain uses TRBV19 and TRBJ1-2; 11 nucleotides align to TRBD1. Germline loops: CDR1 LNHDA, CDR2 SQIVND (reference sequence). The CDR3 has 13 amino acids. V was clipped by 7 bases and J by 7 bases; unmatched bases: 5. The CDR3 DNA is TGTGCCAGTAAGGGGGACAGGGGGACTGGCTACACCTTC. It is translated as CASKGDRGTGYTF.

The genes are TRBV9 and TRBJ2-7, with TRBD2 identical over 10 bases. This CDR3 has 15 amino acids. V was clipped by 2 bases and J by 2 bases; unmatched bases: 4. The germline V gene encodes CDR1 SGDLS and CDR2 YYNGEE. CDR3 sequence (DNA): TGTGCCAGCAGCGTTTCTAGCGGGAGAACCTACGAGCAGTACTTC. Its translation is CASSVSSGRTYEQYF.

The rearrangement links TRBV2 to TRBJ1-6; D gene uncertain. In germline, CDR1 is SNHLY, CDR2 FYNNEI. CDR3 length: 15 residues. Trimming left V 5 bases short and J 7 bases short, with 15 bases between. CDR3 residues: CASSRFGESNSPLHF. The CDR3 nucleotides are TGTGCCAGCAGTCGTTTCGGGGAGAGCAATTCACCCCTCCACTTT.

This chain links TRBV27 with TRBJ1-6; the match to TRBD1 covers 10 bases. V shed 6 bases and J 10 bases; nucleotides not matched to a gene: 12. Germline assignment: CDR1 MNHEY and CDR2 SMNVEV (reference sequence). This CDR3 has 16 residues. CDR3 region: CASSNSTGGRRSPLHF. In DNA form, the CDR3 reads TGTGCCAGCAGCAACTCGACAGGGGGCAGAAGGTCACCCCTCCACTTT.

V and J are TRBV6-1 and TRBJ2-7; TRBD2 aligns across 7 bases. The CDR3 spans 15 residues. Germline V gives CDR1 MNHNS, CDR2 SASEGT. V gave up 2 bases and J gave up 6 bases; unmatched junction bases: 10. The CDR3 here is CASSEHKGSGGEQYF. The CDR3 DNA sequence: TGTGCCAGCAGTGAACACAAGGGCTCGGGGGGCGAGCAGTACTTC.

V gene TRBV24-1 combines with J gene TRBJ2-7, with D possibly being TRBD1 (6 bases). V dropped 3 bases and J dropped 4 bases, with 9 bases sitting between them. The germline V gene has CDR1 KGHDR and CDR2 SFDVKD. The CDR3 is 13 amino acids. CDR3 protein: CATSDTGIYEQYF. For the CDR3, the DNA is TGTGCCACCAGTGATACAGGGATTTACGAGCAGTACTTC.